The present T cell receptor (beta chain) was sequenced within a study of response to subunit inactivated influenza vaccine. This clonotype has just a few counts. Its specificity is not known. The CDR3 consists of 14 residues. Trimming stripped 4 bases from V and 8 bases from J, with 20 bases between. Germline CDR1 and CDR2: SQVTM and ANQGSEA. TCRdb used MiXCR to reprocess the RT-PCR reads, holding one entry per CDR3 protein. This table holds under 550,000 distinct CDR3 sequences, around 8% found once. Points from the study as a whole: A suggestion made by the authors is that each seasonal influenza vaccination recruits few new T cells.

Sample: PBMCs from blood, taken around 25 months after vaccination. This receptor was obtained from a man between 50 and 70 years old who received an inactivated influenza vaccine. The chain recombines TRBV29-1 with TRBJ1-2; D might be TRBD1 (5 bases). The CDR3: CSVVTVLGTKGYTF. CDR3 bases: TGCAGCGTTGTGACGGTTCTTGGGACCAAGGGCTACACCTTC.